The TCR beta chain described here comes from a study of T cells in Graves' hyperthyroidism and ophthalmopathy. This clonotype was seen repeatedly, ten times or more. CDR1 SEHNR and CDR2 FQNEAQ come from the germline V gene (reference sequence). V was shortened by 1 base and J by 0 bases, with 13 bases between the two germline ends. CDR3 length: 16 amino acids. Regions amplified from RNA transcripts were the TCR beta CDR3 regions. First-round RT-PCR with HTBI primers amplified the TCR CDR3 region. TCRdb processed the multiplex PCR reads anew with MiXCR; each CDR3 protein has one entry. The sample records some 300,000 distinct CDR3 sequences, about 14% being singletons.

The sequence came from a woman aged 25 to 39 with Graves' hyperthyroidism that later progressed to Graves' ophthalmopathy. The sequenced sample consisted of blood. This chain connects TRBV7-9 to TRBJ2-7; unclear D gene. Here the CDR3 DNA reads TGTGCCAGCAGCTTAGTGGGCCCACCTTACTCCTACGAGCAGTACTTC. Protein product: CASSLVGPPYSYEQYF.